This entry describes one TCR beta chain. The data are from a study of OX40 agonist ivuxolimab in advanced cancers. Across the whole study: Partial responses were achieved by three patients, one with hepatocellular carcinoma and two with cutaneous melanoma.

Here immunoSEQ multiplex PCR was the method, and the copy in TCRdb shows in-frame clones only, minus some. The sample shows 45,000 to 60,000 clones, 70% to 90% of them seen only once. This CDR3 region has 13 residues. V was clipped by 0 bases and J by 4 bases, with 5 bases between them. Germline V CDR1 and CDR2: SGHNT, YYREEE (reference sequence). J is TRBJ1-3 and V is TRBV5-4; D gene uncertain. The sequence derives from an adult with an advanced solid tumor such as melanoma, head and neck, liver or kidney cancer. Material: CD4+ or CD8+ T cells sorted from blood, obtained in a trial of the OX40 agonist ivuxolimab. CDR3 loop: CASSLAPGNTIYF. DNA of the CDR3: TGTGCCAGCAGCTTGGCCCCCGGAAACACCATATATTTT. Full variable domain (missing parts from reference TRBV5-4 and TRBJ1-3): ETGVTQSPTHLIKTRGQQVTLRCSSQSGHNTVSWYQQALGQGPQFIFQYYREEENGRGNFPPRFSGLQFPNYSSELNVNALELDDSALYLCASSLAPGNTIYFGEGSWLTVV.